A selection of T cell receptor beta chains follows, all from one sample in a study of shared clonotypes between healthy human individuals. The data were produced by immunoSEQ multiplex PCR, yet TCRdb's version contains in-frame clones alone and is incomplete. The table has just over 2,000,000 clones, approximately 94% seen once; the top ten hold about 1.1%. The sample comprised naive CD8+ T cells sorted from blood. The receptors stem from a man aged 18 to 29 in good health. Both conserved end residues are part of each CDR3. The D gene is left open where the match is weak. Clone size, where shown, is once, few, many, or a class for clones that have expanded.

-,TRBV11-1,TRBJ1-1,-,TGTGCCAGCAGCCTCTCGGGGGGGAAAGCTTTCTTT,CASSLSGGKAFF
-,TRBV5-1,TRBJ1-2,-,TGCGCCAGCAGCTTGGTCGACGGACATATTGATGGCTACACCTTC,CASSLVDGHIDGYTF
TRBD1,TRBV25-1,TRBJ2-5,-,TGTGCCAGCAGTGCTCCCGGGACAGGGGAGGAGACCCAGTACTTC,CASSAPGTGEETQYF
-,TRBV30,TRBJ2-7,-,TGTGCCTGGAGTGTTGCGGACCCCCACGAGCAGTACTTC,CAWSVADPHEQYF
-,TRBV27,TRBJ1-2,-,TGTGCCAGCAGTTCGAGGTACGGCGATGGCTACACCTTC,CASSSRYGDGYTF
-,TRBV27,TRBJ1-3,-,TGTGCCAGCAGTTCGGCAGGGCCATTCTCTGGAAACACCATATATTTT,CASSSAGPFSGNTIYF
-,TRBV5-6,TRBJ2-5,-,TGTGCCAGCAGCTTGGCCCCGGACCCCGGGACCCAGTACTTC,CASSLAPDPGTQYF
-,TRBV28,TRBJ2-4,-,TGTGCCAGCAGTGCTGGAGAAGGGAACATTCAGTACTTC,CASSAGEGNIQYF
-,TRBV29-1,TRBJ1-2,-,TGCAGCGTTGAACGGGGCGGCTACACCTTC,CSVERGGYTF
-,TRBV4-1,TRBJ1-1,-,TGCGCCAGCAGCCAAGACGCGAGGGGCAGGGTTGGGGTGGACGCTTTCTTT,CASSQDARGRVGVDAFF
-,TRBV6-5,TRBJ2-5,-,TGTGCCACATCGGACAGCCAAGAGACCCAGTACTTC,CATSDSQETQYF
-,TRBV6-6,TRBJ2-3,-,TGTGCCAGCAGAGCCGATAGCACAGATACGCAGTATTTT,CASRADSTDTQYF
-,TRBV28,TRBJ2-1,-,TGTGCCAGCAGTCGGGGGCTGGGACAACGCCCCTACAATGAGCAGTTCTTC,CASSRGLGQRPYNEQFF
-,TRBV6-1,TRBJ1-1,-,TGTGCCAGCAGTGAAGGGGTGGGGGCGCGCACTGAAGCTTTCTTT,CASSEGVGARTEAFF
-,TRBV7-9,TRBJ2-1,-,TGTGCCAGCAGCAGGCGGGAAAATGAGCAGTTCTTC,CASSRRENEQFF
TRBD1,TRBV4-3,TRBJ1-5,-,TGCGCCAGCAGCCAAGACAGGGGGCGCAATCAGCCCCAGCATTTT,CASSQDRGRNQPQHF
-,TRBV2,TRBJ2-1,once,TGTGCCAGCATCCAGGCCAGGAGGACCGACAATGAGCAGTTCTTC,CASIQARRTDNEQFF
-,TRBV19,TRBJ2-7,-,TGTGCCAGTATCGTGGAGGGTCGTTCCGTTTTACACGACGAGCAGTACTTC,CASIVEGRSVLHDEQYF
TRBD2,TRBV27,TRBJ2-1,once,TGTGCCAGCAGTTTATGGCCTAGCGGGGACAATGAGCAGTTCTTC,CASSLWPSGDNEQFF
-,TRBV27,TRBJ2-3,-,TGTGCCAGCAGTTACCGGGGCGAAGGGGCAGATACGCAGTATTTT,CASSYRGEGADTQYF
TRBD2,TRBV7-9,TRBJ2-1,-,TGTGCCAGCAGATCGACTAGCGGGGGGCTGAGCTCCTACAATGAGCAGTTCTTC,CASRSTSGGLSSYNEQFF
-,TRBV4-1,TRBJ1-6,-,TGCGCCAGCAGCCAAGTTACAGGGAATTCACCCCTCCACTTT,CASSQVTGNSPLHF
-,TRBV29-1,TRBJ2-1,-,TGCAGCGTTGAAGCAATGAACAATGAGCAGTTCTTC,CSVEAMNNEQFF
-,TRBV10-3,TRBJ1-3,-,TGTGCCATCAGTGAGTTGGCGGAGACTGGAAACACCATATATTTT,CAISELAETGNTIYF
-,TRBV5-6,TRBJ1-1,-,TGTGCCAGCAGCGCCGGGCCTACTGAAGCTTTCTTT,CASSAGPTEAFF
TRBD1,TRBV7-2,TRBJ1-1,-,TGTGCCAGCAGCGCCCCTACAGGGGGACACACTGAAGCTTTCTTT,CASSAPTGGHTEAFF
-,TRBV4-3,TRBJ1-2,-,TGCGCCAGCAGCCAAGACGGAACCCCCTTGGGAGGGGGGTATGGCTACACCTTC,CASSQDGTPLGGGYGYTF
-,TRBV27,TRBJ2-7,-,TGTGCCAGCAGTTTGAGTCAGGACTACGAGCAGTACTTC,CASSLSQDYEQYF
TRBD2,TRBV4-1,TRBJ2-5,-,TGCGCCAGCAGCCACCTAGCGGGGGCGGGTGAGACCCAGTACTTC,CASSHLAGAGETQYF
-,TRBV6-9,TRBJ2-4,-,TGTGCCAGCAGTTTCCCCAGGGGTGCCAAAAACATTCAGTACTTC,CASSFPRGAKNIQYF
-,TRBV10-2,TRBJ2-2,-,TGCGCCGTAAGGGGCACCGGGGAGCTGTTTTTT,CAVRGTGELFF
-,TRBV21-1,TRBJ1-2,-,TGTGCCAGCAGCAAAGGTAGGGACAGGGGCCGGGGGAACTATGGCTACACCTTC,CASSKGRDRGRGNYGYTF
-,TRBV27,TRBJ2-1,-,TGTGCCAGCAGTTTCCCAGGGGAGGACAATGAGCAGTTCTTC,CASSFPGEDNEQFF
-,TRBV19,TRBJ1-1,-,TGTGCCAGTAGTATCCACCACTTGGCGGGTGGCACTGAAGCTTTCTTT,CASSIHHLAGGTEAFF
-,TRBV27,TRBJ1-1,-,TGTGCCAGCAGTTTATCTCCAGGCAACACTGAAGCTTTCTTT,CASSLSPGNTEAFF
-,TRBV10-3,TRBJ1-3,-,TGTGCCATCAGCTTACAGGGAAACTCTGGAAACACCATATATTTT,CAISLQGNSGNTIYF
-,TRBV13,TRBJ2-3,-,TGTGCCAGCAGCTTAGAAGGGGGGGCCGGAGATACGCAGTATTTT,CASSLEGGAGDTQYF
TRBD2,TRBV27,TRBJ2-1,-,TGTGCCAGCCGCTGGGGGGGAGGGAATCCTGAGCAGTTCTTC,CASRWGGGNPEQFF
TRBD1,TRBV5-1,TRBJ2-1,-,TGCGCCAGCAGCTTGAGGGGACAGGAATACAATGAGCAGTTCTTC,CASSLRGQEYNEQFF
-,TRBV10-3,TRBJ2-5,-,TGTGCCATCAGTGATCCAGGGTCAGGGGAGACCCAGTACTTC,CAISDPGSGETQYF